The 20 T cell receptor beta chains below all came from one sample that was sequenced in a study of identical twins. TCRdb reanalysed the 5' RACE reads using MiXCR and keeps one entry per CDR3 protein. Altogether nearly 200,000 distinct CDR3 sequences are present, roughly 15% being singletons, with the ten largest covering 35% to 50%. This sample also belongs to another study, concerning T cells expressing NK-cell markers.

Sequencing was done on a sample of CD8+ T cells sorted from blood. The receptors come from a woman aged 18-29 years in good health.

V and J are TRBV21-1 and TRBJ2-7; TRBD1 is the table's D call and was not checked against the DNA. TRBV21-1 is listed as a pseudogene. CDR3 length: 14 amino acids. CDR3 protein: CASRLPWVGMEQYF. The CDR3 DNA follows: TGTGCCAGCAGGTTACCCTGGGTCGGTATGGAGCAGTACTTC.

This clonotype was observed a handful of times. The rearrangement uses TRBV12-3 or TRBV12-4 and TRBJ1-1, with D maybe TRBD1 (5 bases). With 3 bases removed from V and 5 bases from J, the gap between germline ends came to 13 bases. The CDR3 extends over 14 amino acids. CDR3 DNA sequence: TGTGCCAGCAGTTTGGACCCTGGGGGGACTGAAGCTTTCTTT. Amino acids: CASSLDPGGTEAFF.

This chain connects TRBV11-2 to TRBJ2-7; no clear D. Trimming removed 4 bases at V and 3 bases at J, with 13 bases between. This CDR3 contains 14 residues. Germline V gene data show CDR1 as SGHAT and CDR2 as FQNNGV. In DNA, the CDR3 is TGTGCCAGCAGCTGGCACTTCGTGGACTACGAGCAGTACTTC. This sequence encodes CASSWHFVDYEQYF. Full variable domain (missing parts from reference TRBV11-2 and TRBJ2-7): EAGVAQSPRYKIIEKRQSVAFWCNPISGHATLYWYQQILGQGPKLLIQFQNNGVVDDSQLPKDRFSAERLKGVDSTLKIQPAKLEDSAVYLCASSWHFVDYEQYFGPGTRLTVT.

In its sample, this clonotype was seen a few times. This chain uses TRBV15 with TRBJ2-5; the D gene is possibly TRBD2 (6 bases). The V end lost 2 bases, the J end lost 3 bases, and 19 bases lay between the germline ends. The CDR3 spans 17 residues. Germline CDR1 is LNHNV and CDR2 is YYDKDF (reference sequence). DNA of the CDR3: TGTGCCACCAGCAGATCACCCGGGGGTAGCTGGGAAGAGACCCAGTACTTC. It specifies CATSRSPGGSWEETQYF.

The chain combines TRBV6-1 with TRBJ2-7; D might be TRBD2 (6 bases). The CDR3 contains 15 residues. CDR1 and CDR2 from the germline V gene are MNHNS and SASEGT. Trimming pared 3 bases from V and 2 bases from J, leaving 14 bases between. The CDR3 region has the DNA TGTGCCAGCAGTGAGATTGGCGGGGCTACCTACGAGCAGTACTTC. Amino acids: CASSEIGGATYEQYF.

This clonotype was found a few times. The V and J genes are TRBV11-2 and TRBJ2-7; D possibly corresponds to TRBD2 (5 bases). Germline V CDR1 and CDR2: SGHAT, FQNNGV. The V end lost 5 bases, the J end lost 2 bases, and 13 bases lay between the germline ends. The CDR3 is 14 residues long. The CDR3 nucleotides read TGTGCCAGCAGCCCAGGATTGGGAGCCTACGAGCAGTACTTC. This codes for CASSPGLGAYEQYF.

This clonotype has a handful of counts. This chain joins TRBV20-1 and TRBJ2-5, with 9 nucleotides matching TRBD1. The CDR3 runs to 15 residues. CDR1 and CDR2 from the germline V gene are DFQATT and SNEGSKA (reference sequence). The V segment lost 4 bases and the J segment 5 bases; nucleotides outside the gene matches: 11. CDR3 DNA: TGCAGTGCTATTAGGGACAGGGAGGTCGCGGAGACCCAGTACTTC. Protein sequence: CSAIRDREVAETQYF.

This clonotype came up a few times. CDR3 in DNA: TGTGCCAGCAACCGGTATGGGGGTGCCGGGGAGCTGTTTTTT. Its translation is CASNRYGGAGELFF. The rearrangement uses TRBV12-3 or TRBV12-4 and TRBJ2-2; D could derive from TRBD1 or TRBD2 (5 bases each). CDR3 length: 14 amino acids. Trimming cost V 7 bases and J 6 bases, with 15 bases left between them.

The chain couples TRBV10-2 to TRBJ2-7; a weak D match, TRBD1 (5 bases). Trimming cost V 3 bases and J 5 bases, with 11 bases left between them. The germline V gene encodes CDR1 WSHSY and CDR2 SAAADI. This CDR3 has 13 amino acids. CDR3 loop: CASSDPGRDEQYF. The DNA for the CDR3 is TGCGCCAGCAGTGACCCAGGGCGAGACGAGCAGTACTTC.

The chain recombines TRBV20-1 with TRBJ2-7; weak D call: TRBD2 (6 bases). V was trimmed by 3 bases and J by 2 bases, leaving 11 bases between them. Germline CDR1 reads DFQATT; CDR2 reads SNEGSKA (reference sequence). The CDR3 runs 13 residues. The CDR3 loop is CSASSGRTYEQYF. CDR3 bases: TGCAGTGCTAGTAGTGGGAGGACCTACGAGCAGTACTTC.

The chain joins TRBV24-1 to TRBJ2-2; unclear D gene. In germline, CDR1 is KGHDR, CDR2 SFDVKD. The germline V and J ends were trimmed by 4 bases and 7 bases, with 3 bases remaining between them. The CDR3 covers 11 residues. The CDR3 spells CATSEDGELFF. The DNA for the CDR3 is TGTGCCACCAGTGAGGACGGGGAGCTGTTTTTT.

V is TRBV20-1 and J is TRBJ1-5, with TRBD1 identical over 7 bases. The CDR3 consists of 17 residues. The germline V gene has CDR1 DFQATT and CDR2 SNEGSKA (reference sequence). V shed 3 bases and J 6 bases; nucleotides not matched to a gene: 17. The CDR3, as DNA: TGCAGTGCTAGCCCTCTCCCGACAGGGCTTGCCGGTCAGCCCCAGCATTTT. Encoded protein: CSASPLPTGLAGQPQHF.

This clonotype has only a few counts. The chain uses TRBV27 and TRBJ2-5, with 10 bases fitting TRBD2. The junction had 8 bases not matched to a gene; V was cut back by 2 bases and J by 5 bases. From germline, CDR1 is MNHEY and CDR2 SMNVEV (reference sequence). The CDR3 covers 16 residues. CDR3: CASSLGAGGLGETQYF. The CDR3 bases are TGTGCCAGCAGTTTAGGAGCGGGGGGGCTGGGGGAGACCCAGTACTTC.

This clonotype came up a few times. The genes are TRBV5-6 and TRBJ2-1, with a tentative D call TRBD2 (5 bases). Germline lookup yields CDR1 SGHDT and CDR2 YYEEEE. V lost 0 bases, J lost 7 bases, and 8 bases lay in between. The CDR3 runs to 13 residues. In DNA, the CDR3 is TGTGCCAGCAGCTTGGGGACTCCTAATGAGCAGTTCTTC. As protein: CASSLGTPNEQFF. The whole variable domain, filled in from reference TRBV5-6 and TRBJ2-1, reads DAGVTQSPTHLIKTRGQQVTLRCSPKSGHDTVSWYQQALGQGPQFIFQYYEEEERQRGNFPDRFSGHQFPNYSSELNVNALLLGDSALYLCASSLGTPNEQFFGPGTRLTVL.

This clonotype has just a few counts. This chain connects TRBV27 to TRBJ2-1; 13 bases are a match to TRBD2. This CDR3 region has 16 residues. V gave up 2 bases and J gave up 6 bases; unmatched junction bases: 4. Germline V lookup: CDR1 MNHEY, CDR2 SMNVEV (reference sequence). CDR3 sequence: CASSLTTSGGVNEQFF. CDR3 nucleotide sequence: TGTGCCAGCAGTTTAACTACTAGCGGGGGGGTCAATGAGCAGTTCTTC.

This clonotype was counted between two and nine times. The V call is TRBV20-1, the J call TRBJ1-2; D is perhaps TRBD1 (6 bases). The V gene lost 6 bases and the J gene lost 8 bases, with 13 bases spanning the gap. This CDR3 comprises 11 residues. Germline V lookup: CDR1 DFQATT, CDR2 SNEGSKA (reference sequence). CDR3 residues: CSAYRAGGYTF. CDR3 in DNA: TGCAGTGCGTACAGGGCCGGGGGCTACACCTTC.

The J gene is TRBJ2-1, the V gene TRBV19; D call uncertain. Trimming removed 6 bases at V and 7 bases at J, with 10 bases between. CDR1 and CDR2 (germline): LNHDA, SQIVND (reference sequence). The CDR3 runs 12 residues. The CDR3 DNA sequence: TGTGCCAGTAGGGTTTTAGGGAATGAGCAGTTCTTC. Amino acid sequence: CASRVLGNEQFF.

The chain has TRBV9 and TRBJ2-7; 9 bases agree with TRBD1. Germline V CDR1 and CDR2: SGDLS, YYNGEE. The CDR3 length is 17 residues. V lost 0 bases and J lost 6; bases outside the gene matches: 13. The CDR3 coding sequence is TGTGCCAGCAGCGTAGGGGACAGGGACTTTACGGAGGCCGAGCAGTACTTC. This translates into CASSVGDRDFTEAEQYF. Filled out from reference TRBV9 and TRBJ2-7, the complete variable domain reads DSGVTQTPKHLITATGQRVTLRCSPRSGDLSVYWYQQSLDQGLQFLIQYYNGEERAKGNILERFSAQQFPDLHSELNLSSLELGDSALYFCASSVGDRDFTEAEQYFGPGTRLTVT.

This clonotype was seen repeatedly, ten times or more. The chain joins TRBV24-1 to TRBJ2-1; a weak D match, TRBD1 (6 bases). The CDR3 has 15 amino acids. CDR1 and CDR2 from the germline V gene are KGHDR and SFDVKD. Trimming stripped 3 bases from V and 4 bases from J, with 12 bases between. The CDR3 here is CATSDRQAGYNEQFF. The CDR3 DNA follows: TGTGCCACCAGTGATCGACAGGCTGGGTACAATGAGCAGTTCTTC.

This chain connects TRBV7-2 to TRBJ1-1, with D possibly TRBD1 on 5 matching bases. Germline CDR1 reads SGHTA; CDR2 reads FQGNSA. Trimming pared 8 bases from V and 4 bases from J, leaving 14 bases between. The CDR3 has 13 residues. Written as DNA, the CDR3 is TGTGCCAGCGGAGACAGCGGCGGCACTGAAGCTTTCTTT. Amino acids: CASGDSGGTEAFF.